The 32 T cell receptor beta chains below come from one sample, sequenced in a study of cytomegalovirus exposure and HLA in healthy donors. The PCR made use of 60 Vbeta and 13 Jbeta primers. Sequencing used immunoSEQ multiplex PCR; TCRdb keeps in-frame clones, though not all of them. The data hold 100,000 to 150,000 clones, with 75% to 90% observed a single time. The sequenced sample consisted of PBMCs. The receptors originated from a man under 40 in good health and CMV-seronegative.

The genes are TRBV6-1 and TRBJ2-5; D unclear. This CDR3 is 13 amino acids long. Trimming cost V 7 bases and J 1 base, with 10 bases left between them. Looked up from germline, CDR1 is MNHNS and CDR2 is SASEGT. CDR3 protein: CASTSQAQETQYF. The CDR3 region has the DNA TGTGCCAGCACCTCGCAGGCCCAAGAGACCCAGTACTTC.

V is TRBV20-1 and J is TRBJ2-1, with 9 bases lining up with TRBD2. CDR1 and CDR2 (germline): DFQATT, SNEGSKA (reference sequence). The CDR3 has 10 amino acids. V gave up 6 bases and J gave up 16 bases; unmatched junction bases: 7. In DNA form, the CDR3 reads TGCAGTGCCCGTAGCGGGGGCACCTTCTTC. This encodes CSARSGGTFF.

J is TRBJ2-7 and V is TRBV29-1, with D possibly matching TRBD1 (5 bases). This CDR3 is 15 amino acids long. The germline V and J ends were trimmed by 1 base and 5 bases, with 18 bases remaining between them. CDR1 is SQVTM, CDR2 ANQGSEA, per germline. CDR3 DNA: TGCAGCGTTGAAGTACTGAACAGGTCTCCCAACGAGCAGTACTTC. As protein: CSVEVLNRSPNEQYF.

This chain joins TRBV28 and TRBJ2-3; tentatively, D is TRBD1 (7 bases). The V and J ends lost 5 bases and 2 bases respectively, with 14 bases between them. The CDR3 length is 15 residues. CDR1 is MDHEN and CDR2 is SYDVKM in the germline V gene. This CDR3 is CASSLQGEVTDTQYF. The CDR3 coding sequence is TGTGCCAGCAGTCTTCAGGGGGAGGTCACAGATACGCAGTATTTT.

The chain uses TRBV28 and TRBJ1-1, with a weak D call TRBD1 (5 bases). This CDR3 has 12 amino acids. V lost 11 bases and J 7 bases, leaving 17 bases between the germline ends. Germline CDR1 is MDHEN and CDR2 is SYDVKM. The CDR3 protein is CAQRGGAHEAFF. CDR3 bases: TGTGCCCAGCGGGGAGGGGCTCATGAAGCTTTCTTT.

The V gene is TRBV13, the J gene TRBJ2-1, with TRBD2 matching 13 bases. After removal of 3 bases from V and 7 bases from J, the junction contained 6 bases not matched to a gene. CDR1 is PRHDT and CDR2 is FYEKMQ in the germline V gene (reference sequence). The CDR3 has 16 residues. This chain's CDR3 is CASSFFGTSGINEQFF. As DNA, the CDR3 is TGTGCCAGCAGCTTCTTCGGGACTAGCGGGATTAATGAGCAGTTCTTC.

The rearrangement links TRBV30 to TRBJ1-2; TRBD1 might be the D (5 bases). Trimming removed 4 bases from V and 9 bases from J, with 18 bases in between. Germline V gene data show CDR1 as GTSNPN and CDR2 as SVGIG (reference sequence). CDR3 length: 13 residues. This chain's CDR3 is CAWNNGGGDRYTF. For the CDR3, the DNA is TGTGCCTGGAATAACGGTGGGGGGGATCGCTACACCTTC.

The V call is TRBV28, the J call TRBJ1-6; D not certain. CDR1 is MDHEN and CDR2 is SYDVKM in the germline V gene. This CDR3 is built from 15 residues. V lost 7 bases and J 0 bases, leaving 10 bases between the germline ends. The CDR3 reads CASTPPSSYNSPLHF. DNA for the CDR3: TGTGCCAGCACACCTCCTAGCTCCTATAATTCACCCCTCCACTTT.

V usage is TRBV9 and J usage is TRBJ1-3, with a possible D match to TRBD1 (6 bases). The V end was cut by 4 bases, the J end by 3 bases, with 11 bases between. The CDR3 is 14 amino acids. Germline CDR1 and CDR2: SGDLS and YYNGEE. In nucleotides, the CDR3 is TGTGCCAGCAGCACCCCAGGGGTTGGAAACACCATATATTTT. Translation gives CASSTPGVGNTIYF.

DNA of the CDR3: TGTGCCAGCAGCTTGGGGACAGGCTATGGCTACACCTTC. Its protein product is CASSLGTGYGYTF. The chain employs TRBV5-6 and TRBJ1-2; 7 bases are a match to TRBD1. Trimming at V came to 0 bases and at J to 4 bases, leaving 0 bases not matched to a gene. The germline CDR1 and CDR2 sequences are SGHDT and YYEEEE. The CDR3 is made up of 13 amino acids.

This clone was counted between two and nine times. The gene calls are TRBV10-3 and TRBJ2-2; a possible D gene is TRBD1 (6 bases). The CDR3 contains 17 residues. Germline assignment: CDR1 ENHRY and CDR2 SYGVKD. Trimming shortened V by 6 bases and J by 0 bases, and 17 bases separated the two germline ends. The CDR3: CAIRGFQTGSNTGELFF. CDR3 coding DNA: TGTGCCATCAGAGGGTTTCAAACAGGGTCGAACACCGGGGAGCTGTTTTTT.

The V gene is TRBV5-6, the J gene TRBJ2-5; 9 bases map to TRBD2. The CDR3 length is 13 residues. J was trimmed by 5 bases and V by 3 bases; bases with no gene match: 2. From germline, CDR1 is SGHDT and CDR2 YYEEEE. CDR3 sequence (DNA): TGTGCCAGCAGCTCCCTAGCGGGGGAGACCCAGTACTTC. Residues: CASSSLAGETQYF.

The chain couples TRBV27 to TRBJ2-5, with a weak D call TRBD2 (5 bases). Per the germline V gene, CDR1 is MNHEY and CDR2 is SMNVEV (reference sequence). CDR3 length: 12 residues. V was shortened by 5 bases and J by 5 bases, with 9 bases between the two germline ends. The CDR3 nucleotides are TGTGCCAGCAGTCTCAGAGGGGAGACCCAGTACTTC. Its protein is CASSLRGETQYF.

The chain combines TRBV28 with TRBJ2-7; D might be TRBD2 (7 bases). The CDR3 totals 13 residues. Trimming removed 3 bases from V and 4 bases from J, with 10 bases in between. CDR1 and CDR2 from the germline V gene are MDHEN and SYDVKM. The CDR3 DNA is TGTGCCAGCAGTTTGGGGGGGCGTTACGAGCAGTACTTC. Translation gives CASSLGGRYEQYF.

The chain is built from TRBV5-1 and TRBJ2-2; tentative D call: TRBD2 (5 bases). Germline CDR1 reads SGHRS; CDR2 reads YFSETQ. The V and J ends lost 1 base and 4 bases respectively, with 11 bases between them. The CDR3 length is 15 residues. The CDR3 loop is CASSLRGMGTGELFF. Written as DNA, the CDR3 is TGCGCCAGCAGCTTGAGAGGGATGGGCACCGGGGAGCTGTTTTTT.

The chain is built from TRBV28 and TRBJ2-2, with D maybe TRBD1 (5 bases). The CDR3 is made up of 15 amino acids. Germline-derived CDR1 and CDR2 are MDHEN and SYDVKM. V lost 3 bases and J 3 bases, leaving 11 bases between the germline ends. This CDR3 reads CASSFRDRYTGELFF. The DNA for the CDR3 is TGTGCCAGCAGTTTTCGAGACAGATACACCGGGGAGCTGTTTTTT. The complete variable domain, with remaining parts taken from reference TRBV28 and TRBJ2-2, reads DVKVTQSSRYLVKRTGEKVFLECVQDMDHENMFWYRQDPGLGLRLIYFSYDVKMKEKGDIPEGYSVSREKKERFSLILESASTNQTSMYLCASSFRDRYTGELFFGEGSRLTVL.

This clone showed up just once. The chain combines TRBV28 with TRBJ1-6; D not certain. Trimming pared 3 bases from V and 7 bases from J, leaving 16 bases between. Germline assignment: CDR1 MDHEN and CDR2 SYDVKM. The CDR3 sequence is 16 residues long. The CDR3 region has the DNA TGTGCCAGCAGTTTTGTTGACGGGGTAGCGAATTCACCCCTCCACTTT. It codes for CASSFVDGVANSPLHF.

The J gene is TRBJ1-2, the V gene TRBV6-5; D perhaps matches TRBD1 (5 bases). The CDR3 sequence is 13 residues long. CDR1 is MNHEY and CDR2 is SVGAGI in the germline V gene. The V gene lost 6 bases and the J gene lost 8 bases, with 16 bases spanning the gap. Here the CDR3 reads CASSLIQGVGYTF. As DNA, the CDR3 is TGTGCCAGCAGCCTAATCCAGGGTGTCGGCTACACCTTC.

The gene calls are TRBV2 and TRBJ1-2; 10 bases fit TRBD1. Germline assignment: CDR1 SNHLY and CDR2 FYNNEI. V shed 4 bases and J 4 bases; nucleotides not matched to a gene: 3. The CDR3 has 14 residues. The CDR3 sequence: CASSGTGGSYGYTF. CDR3 DNA sequence: TGTGCCAGCAGTGGGACAGGGGGAAGCTATGGCTACACCTTC.

This clone was counted a few times. The chain couples TRBV7-2 to TRBJ2-3; TRBD1 might be the D (6 bases). Germline CDR1 and CDR2: SGHTA and FQGNSA. The CDR3 consists of 17 residues. Trimming took off 5 bases at V and 2 bases at J, with 20 bases between the two ends. CDR3 sequence: CASSRPGQRKSTDTQYF. In DNA, the CDR3 is TGTGCCAGCAGCCGTCCCGGACAGCGGAAATCCACAGATACGCAGTATTTT.

V is TRBV5-1 and J is TRBJ2-1; weak D call: TRBD2 (5 bases). Looked up from germline, CDR1 is SGHRS and CDR2 is YFSETQ. The V end lost 0 bases, the J end lost 6 bases, and 10 bases lay between the germline ends. The CDR3 totals 14 residues. CDR3 sequence (DNA): TGCGCCAGCAGCTTGGGGGGAGTGTCCAATGAGCAGTTCTTC. Its translation is CASSLGGVSNEQFF.

This clone was detected once. The V call is TRBV11-2, the J call TRBJ1-4; 7 bases align to TRBD1. The J segment lost 5 bases and the V segment lost 1 base, leaving 1 base of the junction unmatched. CDR1 and CDR2 from the germline V gene are SGHAT and FQNNGV. The CDR3 spans 14 residues. The CDR3 region is CASSLAGGNEKLFF. CDR3 coding DNA: TGTGCCAGCAGCTTAGCAGGGGGGAATGAAAAACTGTTTTTT.

This rearrangement joins TRBV9 to TRBJ2-1, with 8 bases matching TRBD2. V lost 3 bases, J lost 10 bases, and 18 bases stayed unmatched. Germline CDR1 and CDR2: SGDLS and YYNGEE. The CDR3 covers 17 residues. The CDR3: CASSENRTGPRGGEQFF. CDR3 coding DNA: TGTGCCAGCAGCGAAAACAGAACGGGACCCCGGGGGGGGGAGCAGTTCTTC.

This clone was recorded a few times. In DNA, the CDR3 is TGTGCCTGGAGGGGACAGGGGAGGTATGGAAACACCATATATTTT. Amino acid sequence: CAWRGQGRYGNTIYF. This chain uses TRBV30 with TRBJ1-3; TRBD1 agrees at 10 bases. Germline CDR1 reads GTSNPN; CDR2 reads SVGIG (reference sequence). The CDR3 has 15 residues. V shed 3 bases and J 3 bases; nucleotides not matched to a gene: 5. Looking up the rest from reference TRBV30 and TRBJ1-3 gives the full variable domain: SQTIHQWPATLVQPVGSPLSLECTVEGTSNPNLYWYRQAAGRGLQLLFYSVGIGQISSEVPQNLSASRPQDRQFILSSKKLLLSDSGFYLCAWRGQGRYGNTIYFGEGSWLTVV.

This sequence joins TRBV11-3 and TRBJ2-3; 7 nucleotides align to TRBD2. CDR1 is SGHNT and CDR2 is YENEEA in the germline V gene. The J segment lost 6 bases and the V segment lost 5 bases, leaving 14 bases of the junction unmatched. This CDR3 comprises 16 residues. The CDR3 DNA reads TGTGCCAGCAGCAGTGGGCTAGCGGAGAAGGCCGATACGCAGTATTTT. This codes for CASSSGLAEKADTQYF.

The V call is TRBV6-6, the J call TRBJ1-3, with D hard to call. Trimming took 2 bases from V and 8 from J, leaving 16 bases between them. This CDR3 spans 15 amino acids. The germline V gene has CDR1 MNHNY and CDR2 SVGAGI (reference sequence). CDR3 loop: CASSYRGLRNHTIYF. The CDR3 nucleotides read TGTGCCAGCAGTTACCGGGGTCTACGGAATCACACCATATATTTT.

The chain recombines TRBV7-2 with TRBJ1-2; maybe TRBD1 (6 bases). The CDR3 covers 16 residues. V was clipped by 2 bases and J by 0 bases, with 13 bases between them. Germline CDR1 reads SGHTA; CDR2 reads FQGNSA. Here the CDR3 DNA reads TGTGCCAGCAGCTTATCCCGGGACACCGCTAACTATGGCTACACCTTC. It codes for CASSLSRDTANYGYTF.

The chain uses TRBV7-8 and TRBJ2-5; D perhaps matches TRBD2 (5 bases). This CDR3 is 15 amino acids long. Germline V CDR1 and CDR2: SGHVS, FQNEAQ. Trimming shortened V by 5 bases and J by 5 bases, and 18 bases separated the two germline ends. Written as DNA, the CDR3 is TGTGCCAGCAGCCACAAGCGGCAGGCTTTGGAGACCCAGTACTTC. Its protein product is CASSHKRQALETQYF.

This clone appeared once. The chain carries TRBV2 and TRBJ1-2, with D perhaps TRBD1 (5 bases). Germline CDR1 SNHLY, CDR2 FYNNEI. Trimming removed 3 bases at V and 4 bases at J, with 18 bases between. This CDR3 region has 16 residues. The chain's CDR3 is CASSDPGQGALYGYTF. In DNA, the CDR3 is TGTGCCAGCAGTGACCCAGGGCAGGGCGCCCTCTATGGCTACACCTTC. The whole variable domain, filled in from reference TRBV2 and TRBJ1-2, reads EPEVTQTPSHQVTQMGQEVILRCVPISNHLYFYWYRQILGQKVEFLVSFYNNEISEKSEIFDDQFSVERPDGSNFTLKIRSTKLEDSAMYFCASSDPGQGALYGYTFGSGTRLTVV.

The genes are TRBV2 and TRBJ1-1; D is perhaps TRBD1 (5 bases). The length of the CDR3 is 15 residues. Germline CDR1 SNHLY, CDR2 FYNNEI. Between the trimmed V and J ends, which lost 4 bases and 8 bases, there was a span of 20 bases. The DNA of the CDR3 is TGTGCCAGCAGTGCCCCGCGTGGGCAGGGCACGGAAGCTTTCTTT. It translates to CASSAPRGQGTEAFF.

CDR3 protein: CASSPAGSSTDTQYF. The CDR3 nucleotides are TGTGCCAGCAGCCCGGCAGGCTCCTCCACAGATACGCAGTATTTT. The chain couples TRBV14 to TRBJ2-3; D gene uncertain. V was cut by 4 bases and J by 2 bases, with 13 bases left in between. Germline V CDR1 and CDR2: SGHDN, FVKESK. This CDR3 is 15 amino acids long.

The chain couples TRBV7-7 to TRBJ2-3; the D is unclear. The tail of the sequence fits TRBJ1-5 better, so the J call may be wrong. The CDR3 is made up of 15 amino acids. CDR1 is SSHAT, CDR2 FNYEAQ, per germline (reference sequence). DNA of the CDR3: TGTGCCAGCAGCTTAGGAGGGAGCCCCACAGATACGCAGCATTTT. It specifies CASSLGGSPTDTQHF.